The 19 T cell receptor beta chains below come from one sample, sequenced in a study of blood T cell repertoires in COVID-19. Libraries were prepared by immunoSEQ multiplex PCR; TCRdb keeps only in-frame clonotypes and omits some of them. The sample carries tens of thousands of clones, about 91% recorded once. Sequenced material: peripheral blood. The receptors come from a woman at least 80 years old with acute or convalescent COVID-19.

This clone was seen a few times. The chain links TRBV12-3 or TRBV12-4 to TRBJ2-7; no reliable D call. The CDR3 length is 12 residues. V lost 5 bases to trimming and J lost 2 bases, with 7 bases between them. CDR3 nucleotide sequence: TGTGCCAGCAGTAACAGTGCCTACGAGCAGTACTTC. This sequence encodes CASSNSAYEQYF.

V usage is TRBV2 and J usage is TRBJ2-5; D unresolved. V lost 8 bases and J lost 1, with 11 bases in between. Germline V gene data show CDR1 as SNHLY and CDR2 as FYNNEI. CDR3 size: 13 residues. CDR3 nucleotide sequence: TGTGCCAGCGGAGTCAGATTCCAAGAGACCCAGTACTTC. Protein sequence: CASGVRFQETQYF.

The J gene is TRBJ1-2, the V gene TRBV4-1; no firm D call. Germline CDR1 and CDR2: MGHRA and YSYEKL. With 0 bases removed from V and 8 bases from J, the gap between germline ends came to 13 bases. This CDR3 is built from 14 residues. Written as DNA, the CDR3 is TGCGCCAGCAGCCAAGATACGGGAGTGAAAGGCTACACCTTC. Its translation is CASSQDTGVKGYTF.

The V call is TRBV9, the J call TRBJ2-7, with D possibly TRBD1 on 6 matching bases. This CDR3 has 15 residues. The V gene's germline CDR1 is SGDLS and CDR2 YYNGEE. Trimming left V 1 base short and J 1 base short, with 12 bases between. CDR3 nucleotides: TGTGCCAGCAGCGTAAGCCAGGGGTGGTCCTACGAGCAGTACTTC. It is translated as CASSVSQGWSYEQYF. The full variable domain, in which reference TRBV9 and TRBJ2-7 provide the parts outside the CDR3, is DSGVTQTPKHLITATGQRVTLRCSPRSGDLSVYWYQQSLDQGLQFLIQYYNGEERAKGNILERFSAQQFPDLHSELNLSSLELGDSALYFCASSVSQGWSYEQYFGPGTRLTVT.

The chain links TRBV7-2 to TRBJ2-2; the D gene is possibly TRBD1 (6 bases). V gave up 3 bases and J gave up 4 bases, with 18 bases separating them. CDR3 size: 17 residues. Germline V gene data show CDR1 as SGHTA and CDR2 as FQGNSA. The CDR3 is CASSFLAGAAVTGELFF. As DNA, the CDR3 is TGTGCCAGCAGCTTTCTGGCAGGGGCGGCGGTCACCGGGGAGCTGTTTTTT.

V gene TRBV3-1 (or the pseudogene TRBV3-2) combines with J gene TRBJ2-1, with D tentatively TRBD2 (5 bases). The CDR3 contains 15 residues. Trimming took off 1 base at V and 4 bases at J, with 11 bases between the two ends. Germline CDR1 reads LGHDT; CDR2 reads YNNKEL (reference sequence). In nucleotides, the CDR3 is TGTGCCAGCAGCCAAGGCGGACTGGCTTACAATGAGCAGTTCTTC. Translating it yields CASSQGGLAYNEQFF.

The chain recombines TRBV27 with TRBJ2-1; 7 bases align to TRBD1. Germline CDR1 is MNHEY and CDR2 is SMNVEV (reference sequence). The trim removed 6 bases at V and 4 bases at J, leaving 12 bases unmatched. The CDR3 has 16 amino acids. This CDR3 is CASSPRGQRRYNEQFF. The DNA of the CDR3 is TGTGCCAGCAGCCCAAGGGGACAGAGAAGGTACAATGAGCAGTTCTTC.

V is TRBV11-1 and J is TRBJ1-2, with unresolved D. With 1 base removed from V and 1 base from J, the gap between germline ends came to 7 bases. The germline V gene encodes CDR1 SGHAT and CDR2 FQDESV (reference sequence). This CDR3 has 14 residues. CDR3 sequence (DNA): TGTGCCAGCAGCTTAGTCCCCGGTAACTATGGCTACACCTTC. Its translation is CASSLVPGNYGYTF.

The chain is built from TRBV7-2 and TRBJ2-1, with D tentatively TRBD1 (5 bases). This CDR3 spans 13 amino acids. The V end lost 5 bases, the J end lost 2 bases, and 7 bases lay between the germline ends. The germline V gene encodes CDR1 SGHTA and CDR2 FQGNSA. The CDR3 sequence is CASSRGAYNEQFF. The DNA for the CDR3 is TGTGCCAGCAGCAGGGGTGCCTACAATGAGCAGTTCTTC.

The chain carries TRBV19 and TRBJ2-3; no firm D call. The ends were cut back, 6 bases at V and 0 bases at J, with 7 bases in the middle. The CDR3 runs 13 residues. From germline, CDR1 is LNHDA and CDR2 SQIVND (reference sequence). The CDR3 DNA is TGTGCCAGTAGGGGCAGCAGCACAGATACGCAGTATTTT. Protein product: CASRGSSTDTQYF.

The CDR3 region is CAVRNGADTQYF. The CDR3 nucleotides read TGTGCCGTAAGGAACGGGGCAGATACGCAGTATTTT. This sequence joins TRBV7-8 and TRBJ2-3; perhaps TRBD2 as D (5 bases). Trimming shortened V by 11 bases and J by 4 bases, and 13 bases separated the two germline ends. CDR1 is SGHVS, CDR2 FQNEAQ, per germline. CDR3 size: 12 residues.

The chain has TRBV7-8 and TRBJ1-3; D unclear. Trimming removed 4 bases at V and 8 bases at J, with 6 bases between. Looked up from germline, CDR1 is SGHVS and CDR2 is FQNEAQ. The CDR3 has 11 amino acids. The CDR3 region has the DNA TGTGCCAGCAGCTCGGAGGACACCATATATTTT. It yields the protein CASSSEDTIYF. The whole variable domain, filled in from reference TRBV7-8 and TRBJ1-3, reads GAGVSQSPRYKVAKRGQDVALRCDPISGHVSLFWYQQALGQGPEFLTYFQNEAQLDKSGLPSDRFFAERPEGSVSTLKIQRTQQEDSAVYLCASSSEDTIYFGEGSWLTVV.

This chain joins TRBV5-1 and TRBJ2-7, with 7 bases matching TRBD1. Looked up from germline, CDR1 is SGHRS and CDR2 is YFSETQ. The CDR3 spans 13 residues. Trimming took 2 bases from V and 7 from J; bases not matched to a gene: 6. Here the CDR3 reads CASSFTGAGEQYF. The CDR3 region has the DNA TGCGCCAGCAGCTTTACAGGGGCCGGGGAGCAGTACTTC.

CDR3 nucleotide sequence: TGTGCCAGCAGATCTCTGTGGGTAGCGGGAGAGAGAGATACGCAGTATTTT. This encodes CASRSLWVAGERDTQYF. The V gene is TRBV2, the J gene TRBJ2-3; 9 bases agree with TRBD2. Germline V gene data show CDR1 as SNHLY and CDR2 as FYNNEI. There are 17 residues in the CDR3. The V and J ends lost 6 bases and 5 bases, in that order; junction bases with no gene match: 15.

The gene calls are TRBV3-1 (or the pseudogene TRBV3-2) and TRBJ1-4; 7 bases are a match to TRBD1. The ends lost 3 bases at V and 5 bases at J; junction bases unmatched: 9. The CDR3 runs 16 residues. Germline V gene data show CDR1 as LGHDT and CDR2 as YNNKEL (reference sequence). CDR3: CASSQGTGTVNEKLFF. Here the CDR3 DNA reads TGTGCCAGCAGCCAGGGAACCGGGACAGTAAATGAAAAACTGTTTTTT.

V is TRBV5-6 and J is TRBJ1-5; D is possibly TRBD1 (5 bases). The CDR3 totals 14 residues. Per the germline V gene, CDR1 is SGHDT and CDR2 is YYEEEE. Trimming took off 2 bases at V and 7 bases at J, with 13 bases between the two ends. The CDR3 here is CASSFRGGRQPQHF. DNA for the CDR3: TGTGCCAGCAGCTTTCGGGGGGGTCGACAGCCCCAGCATTTT.

This chain uses TRBV5-6 with TRBJ2-3, with 9 bases lining up with TRBD1. V lost 3 bases, J lost 4 bases, and 3 bases stayed unmatched. The CDR3 extends over 14 amino acids. Per the germline V gene, CDR1 is SGHDT and CDR2 is YYEEEE. CDR3 nucleotide sequence: TGTGCCAGCAGCTGGGACAGGGTCCCAGATACGCAGTATTTT. It yields the protein CASSWDRVPDTQYF. Full variable domain (rest looked up from reference TRBV5-6 and TRBJ2-3): DAGVTQSPTHLIKTRGQQVTLRCSPKSGHDTVSWYQQALGQGPQFIFQYYEEEERQRGNFPDRFSGHQFPNYSSELNVNALLLGDSALYLCASSWDRVPDTQYFGPGTRLTVL.

This chain joins TRBV19 and TRBJ1-1; 7 nucleotides align to TRBD1. Germline CDR1 and CDR2: LNHDA and SQIVND (reference sequence). V lost 5 bases, J lost 1 base, and 7 bases stayed unmatched. This CDR3 region has 15 residues. The CDR3, as DNA: TGTGCCAGTAGTGCCTCCGGGACAGCGAACACTGAAGCTTTCTTT. This translates into CASSASGTANTEAFF.

The chain combines TRBV4-3 with TRBJ1-2; D unresolved. There are 12 residues in the CDR3. Trimming pared 2 bases from V and 4 bases from J, leaving 5 bases between. Germline V gene sequence: CDR1 LGHNA, CDR2 YSLEER. The CDR3 DNA follows: TGCGCCAGCAGCCAAAACAGCTATGGCTACACCTTC. Translation gives CASSQNSYGYTF.